The rows below give T cell receptor beta chains drawn from one sample of a study of identical twins. TCRdb analysed the 5' RACE reads with MiXCR anew, one entry per CDR3 protein. Found here are some 710,000 distinct CDR3 sequences, around 5.7% of them singletons; the top ten hold 1.5% to 2%. Sequencing was done on a sample of naive T cells sorted from blood. The receptors stem from a young man in good health. The CDR3 runs from the conserved cysteine through the conserved F or W. Fields, in order: V gene, CDR3 length, J gene, D gene, clone size, CDR3 protein, CDR3 DNA. The D gene is left open where the match is weak. A row's size may be missing; if present it is once, few, many or a size class.

V gene: TRBV28; CDR3 length: 15; J gene: TRBJ2-1; D gene: TRBD2; clone size: -; CDR3 protein: CASSLGGRVVNEQFF; CDR3 DNA: TGTGCCAGCAGTTTAGGCGGGAGGGTGGTGAATGAGCAGTTCTTC
V gene: TRBV3-1; CDR3 length: 15; J gene: TRBJ2-2; D gene: -; clone size: few; CDR3 protein: CASSQEAVGTGELFF; CDR3 DNA: TGTGCCAGCAGCCAAGAAGCGGTGGGCACCGGGGAGCTGTTTTTT
V gene: TRBV2; CDR3 length: 14; J gene: TRBJ1-4; D gene: TRBD1; clone size: few; CDR3 protein: CASRRTGRREKLFF; CDR3 DNA: TGTGCCAGCAGGCGGACAGGGAGAAGAGAAAAACTGTTTTTT
V gene: TRBV29-1; CDR3 length: 13; J gene: TRBJ1-5; D gene: TRBD1; clone size: many; CDR3 protein: CSVAGQGEKPQHF; CDR3 DNA: TGCAGCGTTGCGGGACAGGGGGAGAAGCCCCAGCATTTT
V gene: TRBV5-1; CDR3 length: 14; J gene: TRBJ2-1; D gene: TRBD1; clone size: many; CDR3 protein: CASSSNDRGDEQFF; CDR3 DNA: TGCGCCAGCAGCTCTAACGACAGGGGAGATGAGCAGTTCTTC
V gene: TRBV20-1; CDR3 length: 15; J gene: TRBJ2-5; D gene: TRBD2; clone size: many; CDR3 protein: CSAQIIAGAPETQYF; CDR3 DNA: TGCAGTGCCCAAATTATAGCGGGAGCCCCTGAGACCCAGTACTTC
V gene: TRBV6-2/TRBV6-3; CDR3 length: 19; J gene: TRBJ2-7; D gene: TRBD1; clone size: -; CDR3 protein: CASSRPRGQLPGTYYEQYF; CDR3 DNA: TGTGCCAGCAGCCGCCCTAGGGGACAGCTACCGGGGACCTACTACGAGCAGTACTTC
V gene: TRBV12-3/TRBV12-4; CDR3 length: 14; J gene: TRBJ2-3; D gene: -; clone size: few; CDR3 protein: CASRGLGSTDTQYF; CDR3 DNA: TGTGCCAGCAGGGGACTGGGAAGCACAGATACGCAGTATTTT
V gene: TRBV24-1; CDR3 length: 17; J gene: TRBJ2-2; D gene: TRBD1; clone size: many; CDR3 protein: CATSDSPDRVITGELFF; CDR3 DNA: TGTGCCACCAGTGATTCCCCCGACAGGGTGATCACCGGGGAGCTGTTTTTT
V gene: TRBV10-3; CDR3 length: 13; J gene: TRBJ1-1; D gene: -; clone size: many; CDR3 protein: CAISEEGNTEAFF; CDR3 DNA: TGTGCCATCAGTGAGGAGGGGAACACTGAAGCTTTCTTT
V gene: TRBV5-1; CDR3 length: 14; J gene: TRBJ1-1; D gene: TRBD1; clone size: few; CDR3 protein: CASTPGTGEAEAFF; CDR3 DNA: TGCGCCAGCACTCCCGGGACAGGGGAGGCTGAAGCTTTCTTT
V gene: TRBV5-1; CDR3 length: 15; J gene: TRBJ2-2; D gene: -; clone size: many; CDR3 protein: CASSPSVPPIGELFF; CDR3 DNA: TGCGCCAGCAGCCCCAGCGTACCCCCCATTGGGGAGCTGTTTTTT
V gene: TRBV7-2; CDR3 length: 14; J gene: TRBJ2-1; D gene: TRBD2; clone size: few; CDR3 protein: CASSRLGLVGEQFF; CDR3 DNA: TGTGCCAGCAGCCGGCTGGGACTAGTGGGGGAGCAGTTCTTC
V gene: TRBV4-3; CDR3 length: 18; J gene: TRBJ1-2; D gene: -; clone size: many; CDR3 protein: CASSQDLVAGRGYYGYTF; CDR3 DNA: TGCGCCAGCAGCCAAGATCTAGTGGCGGGGAGGGGTTACTATGGCTACACCTTC
V gene: TRBV7-8; CDR3 length: 18; J gene: TRBJ1-5; D gene: TRBD1; clone size: -; CDR3 protein: CASSLGDRGIYSNQPQHF; CDR3 DNA: TGTGCCAGCAGCTTAGGGGACAGGGGTATCTATAGCAATCAGCCCCAGCATTTT
V gene: TRBV7-9; CDR3 length: 16; J gene: TRBJ2-3; D gene: TRBD1; clone size: few; CDR3 protein: CASSRPGDRSTDTQYF; CDR3 DNA: TGTGCCAGCAGCCGGCCCGGGGACAGAAGCACAGATACGCAGTATTTT
V gene: TRBV20-1; CDR3 length: 13; J gene: TRBJ1-1; D gene: -; clone size: -; CDR3 protein: CSAGGGPNTEAFF; CDR3 DNA: TGCAGTGCTGGGGGAGGACCGAACACTGAAGCTTTCTTT
V gene: TRBV5-1; CDR3 length: 20; J gene: TRBJ2-1; D gene: TRBD2; clone size: -; CDR3 protein: CASSLERGAFQGLVPNEQFF; CDR3 DNA: TGCGCCAGCAGCTTGGAGCGGGGGGCATTTCAGGGACTAGTGCCCAATGAGCAGTTCTTC
V gene: TRBV7-8; CDR3 length: 13; J gene: TRBJ1-2; D gene: -; clone size: few; CDR3 protein: CASSQRGYGGYTF; CDR3 DNA: TGTGCCAGCAGCCAAAGGGGGTATGGGGGCTACACCTTC
V gene: TRBV4-1; CDR3 length: 16; J gene: TRBJ2-1; D gene: -; clone size: many; CDR3 protein: CASSQAAGSSYNEQFF; CDR3 DNA: TGCGCCAGCAGCCAAGCGGCAGGGAGCTCCTACAATGAGCAGTTCTTC
V gene: TRBV24-1; CDR3 length: 13; J gene: TRBJ2-7; D gene: -; clone size: few; CDR3 protein: CATSAGPPGEQYF; CDR3 DNA: TGTGCCACCAGTGCGGGGCCGCCGGGGGAGCAGTACTTC
V gene: TRBV7-9; CDR3 length: 14; J gene: TRBJ2-3; D gene: TRBD2; clone size: -; CDR3 protein: CASLASGRIDTQYF; CDR3 DNA: TGTGCCAGCCTGGCTAGCGGGAGGATAGATACGCAGTATTTT